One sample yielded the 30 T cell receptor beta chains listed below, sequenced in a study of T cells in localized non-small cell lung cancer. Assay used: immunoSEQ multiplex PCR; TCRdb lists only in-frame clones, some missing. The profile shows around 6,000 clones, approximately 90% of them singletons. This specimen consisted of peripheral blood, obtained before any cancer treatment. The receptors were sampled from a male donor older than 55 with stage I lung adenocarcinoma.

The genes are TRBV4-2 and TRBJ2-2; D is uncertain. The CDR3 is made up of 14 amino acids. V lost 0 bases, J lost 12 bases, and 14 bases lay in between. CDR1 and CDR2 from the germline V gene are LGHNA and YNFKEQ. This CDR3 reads CASSQEAPRGKLFF. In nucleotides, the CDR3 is TGTGCCAGCAGCCAAGAAGCGCCCCGTGGGAAGCTGTTTTTT.

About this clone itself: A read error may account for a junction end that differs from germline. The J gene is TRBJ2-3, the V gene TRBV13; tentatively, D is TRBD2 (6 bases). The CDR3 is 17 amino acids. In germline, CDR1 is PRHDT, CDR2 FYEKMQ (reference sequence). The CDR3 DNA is TGTGCCAGCAGCCTAGGGGCGGGAAGGTATAGCACAGATACGCAGTATTTT. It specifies CASSLGAGRYSTDTQYF.

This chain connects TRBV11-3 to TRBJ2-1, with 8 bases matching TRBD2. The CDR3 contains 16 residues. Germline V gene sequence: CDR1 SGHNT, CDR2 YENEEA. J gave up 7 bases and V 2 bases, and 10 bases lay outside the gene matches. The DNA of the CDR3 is TGTGCCAGCAGCTTAAAAGGAGCGGGGGACTTTAATGAGCAGTTCTTC. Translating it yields CASSLKGAGDFNEQFF.

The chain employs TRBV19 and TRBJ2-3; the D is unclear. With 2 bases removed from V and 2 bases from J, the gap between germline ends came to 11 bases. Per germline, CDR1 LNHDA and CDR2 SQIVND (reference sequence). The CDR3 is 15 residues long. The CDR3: CASSIQLIATDTQYF. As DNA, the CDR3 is TGTGCCAGTAGTATACAACTAATAGCCACAGATACGCAGTATTTT.

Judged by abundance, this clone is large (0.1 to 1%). The CDR3 loop reads CASSLRHRTRAYEQYV. The CDR3 DNA reads as TGCGCCAGCAGCCTACGACACAGGACACGGGCCTACGAGCAGTACGTC. V is TRBV5-1 and J is TRBJ2-7, with D possibly matching TRBD1 (5 bases). Germline V gene lookup returns CDR1 SGHRS and CDR2 YFSETQ. The CDR3 spans 16 residues. Trimming took 4 bases from V and 2 from J, leaving 19 bases between them.

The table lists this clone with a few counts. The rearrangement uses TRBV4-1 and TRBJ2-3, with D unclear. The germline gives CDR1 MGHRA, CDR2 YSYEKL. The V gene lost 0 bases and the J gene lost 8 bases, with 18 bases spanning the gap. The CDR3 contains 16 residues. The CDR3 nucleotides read TGCGCCAGCAGCCAAGATTTCGAGTTGATCGGCGGTACGCAGTATTTT. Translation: CASSQDFELIGGTQYF.

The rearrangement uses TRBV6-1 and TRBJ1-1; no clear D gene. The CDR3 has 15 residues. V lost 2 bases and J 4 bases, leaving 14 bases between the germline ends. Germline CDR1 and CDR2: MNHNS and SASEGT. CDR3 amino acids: CASSEFGVPGTEAFF. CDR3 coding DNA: TGTGCCAGCAGTGAATTTGGGGTCCCTGGCACTGAAGCTTTCTTT.

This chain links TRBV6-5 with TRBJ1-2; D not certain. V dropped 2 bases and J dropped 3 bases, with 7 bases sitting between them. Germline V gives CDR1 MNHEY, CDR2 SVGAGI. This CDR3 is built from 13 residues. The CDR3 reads CASSYDKYYGYTF. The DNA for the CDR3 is TGTGCCAGCAGTTACGATAAGTACTATGGCTACACCTTC.

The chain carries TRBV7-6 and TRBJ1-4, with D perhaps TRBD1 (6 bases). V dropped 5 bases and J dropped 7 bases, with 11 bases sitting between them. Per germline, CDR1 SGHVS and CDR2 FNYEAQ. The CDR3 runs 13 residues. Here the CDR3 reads CASSLGQLEKLFF. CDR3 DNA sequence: TGTGCCAGCAGCCTGGGACAACTTGAAAAACTGTTTTTT.

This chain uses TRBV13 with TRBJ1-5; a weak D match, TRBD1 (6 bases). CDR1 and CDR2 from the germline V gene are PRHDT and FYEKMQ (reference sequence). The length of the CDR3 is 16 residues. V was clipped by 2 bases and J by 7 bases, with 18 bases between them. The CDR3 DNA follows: TGTGCCAGCAGCTTATTCGGGGGGCGGGGGGGACAGCCCCAGCATTTT. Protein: CASSLFGGRGGQPQHF.

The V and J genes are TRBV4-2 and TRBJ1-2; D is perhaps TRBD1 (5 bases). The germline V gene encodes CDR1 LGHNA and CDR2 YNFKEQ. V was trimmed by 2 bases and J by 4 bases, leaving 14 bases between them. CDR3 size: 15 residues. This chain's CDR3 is CASSQQQVSGYGYTF. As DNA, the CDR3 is TGTGCCAGCAGCCAACAACAGGTGAGCGGCTATGGCTACACCTTC.

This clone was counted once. The CDR3: CASSIKIGTGGETQYF. The CDR3 nucleotides are TGTGCCAGTAGTATCAAGATCGGGACAGGGGGAGAGACCCAGTACTTC. This sequence joins TRBV19 and TRBJ2-5, with TRBD1 matching 11 bases. CDR1 is LNHDA, CDR2 SQIVND, per germline (reference sequence). V dropped 3 bases and J dropped 4; count of bases not matched to a gene: 7. The CDR3 totals 16 residues.

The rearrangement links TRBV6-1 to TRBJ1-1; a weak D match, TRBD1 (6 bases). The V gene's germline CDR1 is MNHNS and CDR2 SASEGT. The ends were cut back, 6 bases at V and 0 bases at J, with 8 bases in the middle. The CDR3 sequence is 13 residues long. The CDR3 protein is CASSPGVNTEAFF. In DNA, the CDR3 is TGTGCCAGCAGCCCAGGGGTGAACACTGAAGCTTTCTTT.

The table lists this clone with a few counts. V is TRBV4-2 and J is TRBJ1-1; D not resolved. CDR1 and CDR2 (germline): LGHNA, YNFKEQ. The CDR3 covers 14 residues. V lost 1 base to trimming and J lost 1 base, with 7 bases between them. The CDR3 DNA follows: TGTGCCAGCAGCCAAGGGGCAGCGAACACTGAAGCTTTCTTT. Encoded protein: CASSQGAANTEAFF.

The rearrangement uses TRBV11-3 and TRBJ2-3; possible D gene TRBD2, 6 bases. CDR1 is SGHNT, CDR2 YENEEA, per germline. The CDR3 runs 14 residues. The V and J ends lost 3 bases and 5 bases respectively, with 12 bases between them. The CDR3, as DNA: TGTGCCAGCAGCTTCGGGACTGACATAGATACGCAGTATTTT. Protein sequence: CASSFGTDIDTQYF.

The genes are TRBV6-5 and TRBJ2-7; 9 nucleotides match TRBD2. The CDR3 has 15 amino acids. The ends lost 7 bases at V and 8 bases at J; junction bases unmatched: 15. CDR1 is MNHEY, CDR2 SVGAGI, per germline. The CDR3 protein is CASTSVGLASRKQYF. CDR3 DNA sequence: TGTGCCAGCACCTCCGTCGGACTAGCGTCTCGGAAGCAGTACTTC.

CDR3 sequence: CASSLATSGGLRSYEQYV. CDR3 in DNA: TGCGCCAGCAGCTTGGCCACCAGCGGGGGATTAAGGTCCTACGAGCAGTACGTC. The chain joins TRBV5-1 to TRBJ2-7, with 8 bases aligning to TRBD2. The J segment lost 1 base and the V segment lost 0 bases, leaving 12 bases of the junction unmatched. Per the germline V gene, CDR1 is SGHRS and CDR2 is YFSETQ. The CDR3 totals 18 residues.

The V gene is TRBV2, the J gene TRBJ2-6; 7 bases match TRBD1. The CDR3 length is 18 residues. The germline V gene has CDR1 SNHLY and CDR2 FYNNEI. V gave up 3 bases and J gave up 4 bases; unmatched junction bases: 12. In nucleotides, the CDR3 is TGTGCCAGCAGTGACCTCAGACAGGGTAAGGCGGGGGCCAACGTCCTGACTTTC. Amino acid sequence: CASSDLRQGKAGANVLTF.

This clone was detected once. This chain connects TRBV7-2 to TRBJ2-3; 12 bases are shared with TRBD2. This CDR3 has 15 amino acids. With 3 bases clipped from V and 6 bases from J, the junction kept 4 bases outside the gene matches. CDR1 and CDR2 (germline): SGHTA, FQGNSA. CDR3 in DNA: TGTGCCAGCAGCTTTCCTAGCGGGGGGGCGGATACGCAGTATTTT. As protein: CASSFPSGGADTQYF.

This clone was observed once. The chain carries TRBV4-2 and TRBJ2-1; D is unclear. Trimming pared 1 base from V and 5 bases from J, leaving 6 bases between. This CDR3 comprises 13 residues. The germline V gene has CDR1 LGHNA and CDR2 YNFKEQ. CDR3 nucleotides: TGTGCCAGCAGCCAAGGATGGAACAATGAGCAGTTCTTC. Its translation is CASSQGWNNEQFF.

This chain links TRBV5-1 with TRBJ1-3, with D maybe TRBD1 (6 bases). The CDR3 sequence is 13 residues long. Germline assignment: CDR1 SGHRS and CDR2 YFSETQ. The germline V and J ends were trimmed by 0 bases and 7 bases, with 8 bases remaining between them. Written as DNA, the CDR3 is TGCGCCAGCAGCTTGGCCACAGGGAACACCATATATTTT. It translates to CASSLATGNTIYF.

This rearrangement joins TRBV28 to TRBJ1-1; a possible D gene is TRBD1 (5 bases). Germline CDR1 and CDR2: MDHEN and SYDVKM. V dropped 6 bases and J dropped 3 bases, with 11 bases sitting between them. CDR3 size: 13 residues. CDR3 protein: CASSRGAHTEAFF. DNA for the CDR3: TGTGCCAGCAGCCGCGGGGCGCACACTGAAGCTTTCTTT. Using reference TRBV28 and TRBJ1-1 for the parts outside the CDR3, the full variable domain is DVKVTQSSRYLVKRTGEKVFLECVQDMDHENMFWYRQDPGLGLRLIYFSYDVKMKEKGDIPEGYSVSREKKERFSLILESASTNQTSMYLCASSRGAHTEAFFGQGTRLTVV.

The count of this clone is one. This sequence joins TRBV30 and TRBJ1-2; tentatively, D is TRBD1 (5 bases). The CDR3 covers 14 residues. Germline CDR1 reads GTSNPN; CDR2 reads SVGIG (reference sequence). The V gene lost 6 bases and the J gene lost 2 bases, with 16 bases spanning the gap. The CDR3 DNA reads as TGTGCCTGCCCCTCCGGGGGGAGCAACTATGGCTACACCTTC. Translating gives CACPSGGSNYGYTF.

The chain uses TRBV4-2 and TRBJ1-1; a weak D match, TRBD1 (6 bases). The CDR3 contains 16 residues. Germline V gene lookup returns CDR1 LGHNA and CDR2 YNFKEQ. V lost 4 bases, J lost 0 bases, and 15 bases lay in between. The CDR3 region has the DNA TGTGCCAGCAGCCCCGCCGAGGGGGGACTGAACACTGAAGCTTTCTTT. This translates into CASSPAEGGLNTEAFF.

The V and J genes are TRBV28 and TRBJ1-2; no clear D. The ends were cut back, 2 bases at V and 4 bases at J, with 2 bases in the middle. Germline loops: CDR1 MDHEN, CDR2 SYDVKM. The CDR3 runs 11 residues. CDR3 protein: CASSLSYGYTF. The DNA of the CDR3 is TGTGCCAGCAGTTTAAGCTATGGCTACACCTTC.

The CDR3 region is CASSLGDVAKNIQYF. The CDR3 DNA follows: TGTGCCAGCAGCTTGGGGGACGTAGCCAAAAACATTCAGTACTTC. This chain uses TRBV5-8 with TRBJ2-4; D is perhaps TRBD1 or TRBD2 (5 bases each). Germline values: CDR1 SGHTS, CDR2 YDEGEE. Deletions cut 0 bases from V and 0 bases from J, with 7 bases between. CDR3 length: 15 amino acids.

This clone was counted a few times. The DNA for the CDR3 is TGTGCCAGCAGCTTAGGAACTAGCGGGGAGCAGTACGTC. Its protein product is CASSLGTSGEQYV. The chain joins TRBV7-2 to TRBJ2-7, with 9 bases fitting TRBD2. This CDR3 has 13 residues. Germline CDR1 SGHTA, CDR2 FQGNSA. With 1 base clipped from V and 7 bases from J, the junction kept 2 bases outside the gene matches.

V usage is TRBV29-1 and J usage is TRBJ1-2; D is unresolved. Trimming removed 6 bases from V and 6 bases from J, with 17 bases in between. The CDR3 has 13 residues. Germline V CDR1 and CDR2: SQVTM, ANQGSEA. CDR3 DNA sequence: TGCAGCGTGCACGGGCAGGCGGGCCATGGCTACACCTTC. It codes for CSVHGQAGHGYTF.

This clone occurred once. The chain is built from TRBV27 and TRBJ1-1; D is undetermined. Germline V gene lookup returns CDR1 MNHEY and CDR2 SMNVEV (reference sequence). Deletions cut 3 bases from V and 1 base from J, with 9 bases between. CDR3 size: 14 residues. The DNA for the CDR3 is TGTGCCAGCAGTTTTCAGTCTGGGAACACTGAAGCTTTCTTT. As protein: CASSFQSGNTEAFF.

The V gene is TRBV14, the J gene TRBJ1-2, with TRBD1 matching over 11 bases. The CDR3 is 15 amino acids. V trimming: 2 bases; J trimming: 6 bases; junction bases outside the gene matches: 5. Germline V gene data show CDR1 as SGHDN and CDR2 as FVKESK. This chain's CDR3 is CASSQQRTGGDGYTF. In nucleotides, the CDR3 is TGTGCCAGCAGCCAACAACGGACAGGGGGCGATGGCTACACCTTC.